The following is a TCR beta chain sequence with its context. Living in 24 US areas, the participants were between roughly 18 and 89 years of age. These data are taken from a study of blood T cell repertoires in COVID-19. Overall study context: COVID-19 samples from acute and convalescent phases originated in the United States, Italy and Spain. T cells, B-cell-depleted T cells, or PBMCs supplied cDNA or gDNA.

There are 15 residues in the CDR3. Per the original data handling: Reference gene primer amplification gave estimated nucleated cell counts. Assay used: immunoSEQ multiplex PCR; TCRdb lists only in-frame clones, some missing. Clonal size and the V and J genes are those of that table, whereas D and trimming came from the DNA. The sample consists of about 300,000 clones, roughly 90% of them appearing once. The V gene is TRBV21-1, the J gene TRBJ2-6; the DNA was not compared with TRBD1, the D call given in the table. TRBV21-1 is a listed pseudogene. The sequenced sample was PBMCs or T cells enriched from blood (not recorded which). The TCR sequence derives from a woman between 50 and 59 years old who had been exposed to COVID-19. CDR3 bases: TGTGCCAGCAGTCCCAGGGGGTCCGGGGCCAACGTCCTGACTTTC. Its protein is CASSPRGSGANVLTF.